Shown below are 17 T cell receptor beta chains from a single sample sequenced in a study of T cells in Graves' hyperthyroidism and ophthalmopathy. RNA transcripts yielded amplified TCR beta CDR3 regions. HTBI primers were the set used in a first-round RT-PCR of the TCR CDR3. TCRdb called the multiplex PCR reads again in MiXCR, with one record for every CDR3 protein. The table lists 550,000 to 800,000 distinct CDR3 sequences, about 17% of them singletons, with around 8.1% in the top ten. Sequencing was carried out using blood. Source of these receptors: a man aged 18 to 29 with Graves' hyperthyroidism.

The chain carries TRBV30 and TRBJ2-2; D gene unclear. The germline V gene has CDR1 GTSNPN and CDR2 SVGIG (reference sequence). Trimming shortened V by 0 bases and J by 4 bases, and 6 bases separated the two germline ends. The CDR3 sequence is 13 residues long. Here the CDR3 DNA reads TGTGCCTGGAGTGTATTTGGCACCGGGGAGCTGTTTTTT. Its protein is CAWSVFGTGELFF. The entire variable domain, with the rest obtained from reference TRBV30 and TRBJ2-2, is as follows: SQTIHQWPATLVQPVGSPLSLECTVEGTSNPNLYWYRQAAGRGLQLLFYSVGIGQISSEVPQNLSASRPQDRQFILSSKKLLLSDSGFYLCAWSVFGTGELFFGEGSRLTVL.

V gene TRBV11-3 combines with J gene TRBJ2-1; D unresolved. The CDR3 has 13 amino acids. V lost 6 bases and J lost 4, with 10 bases in between. The germline gives CDR1 SGHNT, CDR2 YENEEA. The CDR3 region is CASRFTVYNEQFF. The CDR3 nucleotides read TGTGCCAGCAGGTTTACAGTTTACAATGAGCAGTTCTTC.

This clonotype was observed once. The chain links TRBV6-2 or TRBV6-3 to TRBJ1-3; D unresolved. Trimming removed 4 bases at V and 4 bases at J, with 14 bases between. Germline loops: CDR1 MNHEY, CDR2 SVGEGT. This CDR3 is 15 amino acids long. The CDR3 DNA is TGTGCCAGCAGTTCCATCGGACTTAGGGGAAACACCATATATTTT. It yields the protein CASSSIGLRGNTIYF.

This clonotype was detected many times. The rearrangement uses TRBV3-1 and TRBJ2-5; TRBD1 is a possible D gene (5 bases). The CDR3 runs 13 residues. Germline V gives CDR1 LGHDT, CDR2 YNNKEL (reference sequence). The V end was cut by 1 base, the J end by 3 bases, with 6 bases between. In DNA form, the CDR3 reads TGTGCCAGCAGCCAAGTAGGGGAAGAGACCCAGTACTTC. Translating it yields CASSQVGEETQYF.

The chain recombines TRBV28 with TRBJ2-7, with 12 bases matching TRBD2. CDR3 length: 16 amino acids. The germline V gene encodes CDR1 MDHEN and CDR2 SYDVKM. Losses at the gene ends were 3 bases for V and 7 bases for J; bases not matched to a gene: 10. CDR3 in amino acids: CASSLPGTSGSREQYF. For the CDR3, the DNA is TGTGCCAGCAGTTTGCCGGGGACTAGCGGGTCGAGGGAGCAGTACTTC.

For the CDR3, the DNA is TGTGCCAGCAGCCCCCGGGGGGCTTATAGTGAAAAACTGTTTTTT. This gives the protein CASSPRGAYSEKLFF. This chain uses TRBV28 with TRBJ1-4; perhaps TRBD1 as D (6 bases). The CDR3 is made up of 15 amino acids. CDR1 MDHEN and CDR2 SYDVKM come from the germline V gene. Trimming left V 6 bases short and J 7 bases short, with 18 bases between.

In this sample, this clonotype turned up many times. The genes are TRBV18 and TRBJ2-7, with 8 bases aligning to TRBD1. The CDR3 totals 15 residues. The germline CDR1 and CDR2 sequences are KGHSH and LQKENI. Unmatched junction bases numbered 5, after V lost 4 bases and J lost 0 bases. The CDR3 coding sequence is TGTGCCAGCTCACAACCGGGACAGGCCTCCTACGAGCAGTACTTC. Translated: CASSQPGQASYEQYF.

The V and J genes are TRBV24-1 and TRBJ1-1; 8 nucleotides line up with TRBD1. Germline loops: CDR1 KGHDR, CDR2 SFDVKD. The CDR3 totals 15 residues. The junction had 8 bases not matched to a gene; V was cut back by 6 bases and J by 3 bases. This chain's CDR3 is CATSLAGGADTEAFF. CDR3 sequence (DNA): TGTGCCACCAGTCTGGCAGGGGGCGCCGACACTGAAGCTTTCTTT.

This clonotype was counted many times. The rearrangement joins TRBV7-2 to TRBJ2-1; D not certain. The CDR3 extends over 13 amino acids. From germline, CDR1 is SGHTA and CDR2 FQGNSA. V lost 3 bases and J 7 bases, leaving 10 bases between the germline ends. CDR3 protein: CASSFWASNEQFF. The CDR3 DNA reads as TGTGCCAGCAGCTTTTGGGCTTCGAATGAGCAGTTCTTC.

This clonotype occurred a few times. The rearrangement uses TRBV4-1 and TRBJ1-1, with D uncertain. Trimming removed 2 bases from V and 5 bases from J, with 18 bases in between. Germline values: CDR1 MGHRA, CDR2 YSYEKL. The CDR3 sequence is 16 residues long. DNA for the CDR3: TGCGCCAGCAGCCAACTCCTGCTGGGGATGGGGACTGAAGCTTTCTTT. Its translation: CASSQLLLGMGTEAFF.

The rearrangement joins TRBV6-2 or TRBV6-3 to TRBJ2-1; 14 bases line up with TRBD2. The ends lost 0 bases at V and 8 bases at J; junction bases unmatched: 3. Germline V gives CDR1 MNHEY, CDR2 SVGEGT. The CDR3 contains 16 residues. This chain's CDR3 is CASSYSGLAGGYEQFF. The CDR3 DNA sequence: TGTGCCAGCAGTTACTCTGGACTAGCGGGAGGATATGAGCAGTTCTTC.

CDR3: CASSLAERGRQPQHF. CDR3 in DNA: TGTGCCAGCAGCTTAGCGGAGAGGGGGAGACAGCCCCAGCATTTT. The chain links TRBV7-2 to TRBJ1-5; D perhaps matches TRBD1 (6 bases). The CDR3 contains 15 residues. Deletions cut 0 bases from V and 7 bases from J, with 13 bases between. Germline-derived CDR1 and CDR2 are SGHTA and FQGNSA.

This clonotype was seen ten or more times. The chain uses TRBV20-1 and TRBJ2-1; 10 bases are shared with TRBD1. Germline CDR1 is DFQATT and CDR2 is SNEGSKA (reference sequence). J gave up 1 base and V 0 bases, and 9 bases lay outside the gene matches. The CDR3 is made up of 18 amino acids. CDR3 residues: CSARDVDRGPLSYNEQFF. The CDR3 DNA reads TGCAGTGCTAGAGATGTCGACAGGGGGCCCTTATCCTACAATGAGCAGTTCTTC.

The chain has TRBV7-2 and TRBJ2-1; D unclear. V lost 1 base, J lost 1 base, and 8 bases lay in between. There are 15 residues in the CDR3. Looked up from germline, CDR1 is SGHTA and CDR2 is FQGNSA. The CDR3 nucleotides are TGTGCCAGCAGCTTAGTCGCGGTATCCTACAATGAGCAGTTCTTC. This codes for CASSLVAVSYNEQFF.

This clonotype was counted ten times or more. This chain links TRBV9 with TRBJ1-1; D remains unclear. The CDR3 runs to 13 residues. The V end was cut by 4 bases, the J end by 4 bases, with 11 bases between. CDR1 is SGDLS and CDR2 is YYNGEE in the germline V gene. The CDR3 DNA reads as TGTGCCAGCAGCCTCGGACTGGTCACTGAAGCTTTCTTT. Protein: CASSLGLVTEAFF.

This clonotype was detected a few times. This sequence joins TRBV4-2 and TRBJ2-2; tentative D call: TRBD1 (6 bases). Trimming took 5 bases from V and 0 from J, leaving 13 bases between them. Germline-derived CDR1 and CDR2 are LGHNA and YNFKEQ. The CDR3 consists of 16 residues. CDR3 sequence reads: CASSERQASNTGELFF. For the CDR3, the DNA is TGTGCCAGCAGCGAACGACAGGCATCGAACACCGGGGAGCTGTTTTTT.

This clonotype was seen many times. The chain employs TRBV30 and TRBJ1-6, with 7 bases that match TRBD1. V dropped 5 bases and J dropped 3; count of bases not matched to a gene: 10. CDR3 size: 16 residues. The germline V gene encodes CDR1 GTSNPN and CDR2 SVGIG (reference sequence). CDR3 sequence reads: CAWPNRGEGYNSPLHF. CDR3 coding DNA: TGTGCCTGGCCAAACAGGGGAGAAGGCTATAATTCACCCCTCCACTTT.